The 9 T cell receptor beta chains presented below share a single source sample, sequenced in a study of cytomegalovirus exposure and HLA in healthy donors. The PCR made use of 60 Vbeta and 13 Jbeta primers. Some clones are missing from TCRdb's copy, which holds only in-frame ones; the method was immunoSEQ multiplex PCR. The table lists about 82,000 clones, around 76% of them singletons. Sequencing was performed on PBMCs. All receptors come from a woman aged 45 to 65 in good health and CMV-seropositive.

The rearrangement uses TRBV4-1 and TRBJ2-2, with TRBD2 as a possible D gene (6 bases). The CDR3 contains 16 residues. With 1 base removed from V and 6 bases from J, the gap between germline ends came to 15 bases. Germline V gene data show CDR1 as MGHRA and CDR2 as YSYEKL. CDR3 in amino acids: CASSQVPGSGSGELFF. CDR3 nucleotide sequence: TGCGCCAGCAGCCAAGTGCCCGGGAGTGGCTCCGGGGAGCTGTTTTTT.

This chain uses TRBV5-4 with TRBJ1-2, with D possibly being TRBD1 (5 bases). V was clipped by 0 bases and J by 4 bases, with 13 bases between them. The CDR3 spans 15 residues. Germline V gene sequence: CDR1 SGHNT, CDR2 YYREEE (reference sequence). CDR3 loop: CASSLGRQTGYGYTF. CDR3 sequence (DNA): TGTGCCAGCAGCTTGGGACGACAGACGGGCTATGGCTACACCTTC.

For this clone: Other nucleotide sequences from this sample produce the same CDR3. The rearrangement joins TRBV5-6 to TRBJ1-2, with 9 bases fitting TRBD1. Trimming removed 4 bases from V and 6 bases from J; junction bases left unmatched: 4. The germline V gene encodes CDR1 SGHDT and CDR2 YYEEEE. This CDR3 is built from 13 residues. CDR3 DNA: TGTGCCAGCAGCGACACAGGGGGCAATGGCTACACCTTC. This translates into CASSDTGGNGYTF.

This chain uses TRBV2 with TRBJ2-1, with D possibly matching TRBD1 (6 bases). This CDR3 comprises 14 residues. Germline CDR1 reads SNHLY; CDR2 reads FYNNEI. Trimming left V 7 bases short and J 6 bases short, with 16 bases between. The CDR3 DNA sequence: TGTGCCAGCACCCCGACAGGTACTACCAATGAGCAGTTCTTC. Its protein product is CASTPTGTTNEQFF.

Only one count was recorded for this clone. V gene TRBV4-1 combines with J gene TRBJ2-2, with 10 bases that match TRBD1. The junction had 7 bases not matched to a gene; V was cut back by 1 base and J by 5 bases. The CDR3 has 17 residues. Germline values: CDR1 MGHRA, CDR2 YSYEKL. Here the CDR3 DNA reads TGCGCCAGCAGCCAAGCAACAAGGACAGGGGGAACCGGGGAGCTGTTTTTT. This codes for CASSQATRTGGTGELFF.

V usage is TRBV14 and J usage is TRBJ2-7; possible D gene TRBD1, 6 bases. Per germline, CDR1 SGHDN and CDR2 FVKESK. The CDR3 extends over 15 amino acids. The ends were cut back, 5 bases at V and 6 bases at J, with 20 bases in the middle. CDR3 bases: TGTGCCAGCAGCAAGACTTGGGGAGCAGGGGCCGAGCAGTACTTC. It is translated as CASSKTWGAGAEQYF.

The chain combines TRBV5-4 with TRBJ2-3; weak D call: TRBD2 (5 bases). The CDR3 has 18 amino acids. Per germline, CDR1 SGHNT and CDR2 YYREEE (reference sequence). The V end was cut by 1 base, the J end by 1 base, with 19 bases between. CDR3 in DNA: TGTGCCAGCAGCTTGATTGCGGGCTGGGTTGGGGGCACAGATACGCAGTATTTT. As protein: CASSLIAGWVGGTDTQYF.

There are a few counts of this clone. This chain joins TRBV30 and TRBJ1-1; D remains ambiguous. With 3 bases removed from V and 0 bases from J, the gap between germline ends came to 11 bases. Germline V lookup: CDR1 GTSNPN, CDR2 SVGIG (reference sequence). The CDR3 runs to 14 residues. The CDR3 sequence: CAWRRNNLNTEAFF. DNA for the CDR3: TGTGCCTGGAGGAGAAATAATTTGAACACTGAAGCTTTCTTT.

The chain employs TRBV5-4 and TRBJ1-1, with 7 nucleotides matching TRBD1. The CDR3 is made up of 15 amino acids. Trimming removed 1 base from V and 1 base from J; junction bases left unmatched: 4. Germline CDR1 and CDR2: SGHNT and YYREEE (reference sequence). The CDR3 region is CASSLRTGGNTEAFF. For the CDR3, the DNA is TGTGCCAGCAGCTTGAGGACAGGTGGGAACACTGAAGCTTTCTTT.